The clone carrying this T cell receptor (beta chain) was seen ten or more times. Its target is unknown. The time point was: sample taken at primary tumor resection. Researchers sequenced whole RNA taken from tumor, nontumor lung or frozen PBMC without sorting. There were approximately 69 donors, all of them untreated patients with early-stage non-small cell lung cancer. This sample was included in a study of spatial heterogeneity in lung cancer. TCR cDNA molecules each carried a unique molecular identifier. TCRdb passed the 5' RACE reads through MiXCR, listing each CDR3 protein once. The data show over 11,000 distinct CDR3 sequences, with roughly a tenth seen just once and about 27% held by the top ten. Study observations and caveats: Resection blood, more than follow-up blood, showed ubiquitous expanded tumor TCRs.

The length of the CDR3 is 15 residues. V lost 7 bases to trimming and J lost 3 bases, with 19 bases between them. Germline V gene sequence: CDR1 SGHKS, CDR2 YYEKEE (reference sequence). V usage is TRBV5-5 and J usage is TRBJ1-1, with TRBD1 as a possible D gene (5 bases). The TCR was taken from a male donor with early-stage non-small cell lung cancer. Material: PBMCs, obtained at surgery. In nucleotides, the CDR3 is TGTGCCAGCCTCACAGGACCTGGTCGAGACACTGAAGCTTTCTTT. Translating gives CASLTGPGRDTEAFF.